This TCR beta chain was captured by sequencing in a study of blood T cells in healthy people across ages. With regard to this clonotype: As yet, its antigen is unknown. The junction and the germline gene differ at one end; a read error may be behind it.

The authors ran a second PCR of about 6 to 11 cycles using a sample-barcoded 5' primer and a J-beta primer mix. Each single sample gave us at least 3 million CDR3-containing paired-end reads. Using its own MiXCR run on the 5' RACE reads, TCRdb lists one record per CDR3 protein. The sample has 1.5 million to 2 million distinct CDR3 sequences; 34% are singletons. The germline V gene encodes CDR1 SGDLS and CDR2 YYNGEE. The CDR3 covers 13 residues. Study-level results: Higher diversity, along with more naive CD4+ cells, distinguished long-lived donors from aged donors. The study could not conclusively compare naive and antigen-experienced cells, given its unsorted PBMCs.

Input material: blood. The chain is built from TRBV9 and TRBJ1-1; D gene ambiguous. This sequence originates from a woman under 40 in good health. This chain's CDR3 is CVSSVDLNTEAFF. In DNA, the CDR3 is TGTGTCAGCAGCGTAGATTTGAACACTGAAGCTTTCTTT.